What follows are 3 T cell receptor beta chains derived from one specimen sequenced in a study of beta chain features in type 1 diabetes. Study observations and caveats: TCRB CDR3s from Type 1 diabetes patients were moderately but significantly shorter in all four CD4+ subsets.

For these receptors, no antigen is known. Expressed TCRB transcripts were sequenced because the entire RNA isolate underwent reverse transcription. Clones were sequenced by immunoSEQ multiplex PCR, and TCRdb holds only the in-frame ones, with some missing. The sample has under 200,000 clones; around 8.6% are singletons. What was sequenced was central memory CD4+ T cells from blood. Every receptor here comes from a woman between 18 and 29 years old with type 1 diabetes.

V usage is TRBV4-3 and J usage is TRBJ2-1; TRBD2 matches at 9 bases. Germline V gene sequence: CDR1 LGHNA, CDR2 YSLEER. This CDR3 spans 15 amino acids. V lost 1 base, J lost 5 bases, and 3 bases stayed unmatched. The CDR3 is CASSQGLAADNEQFF. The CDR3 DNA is TGCGCCAGCAGCCAAGGACTAGCGGCCGACAATGAGCAGTTCTTC.

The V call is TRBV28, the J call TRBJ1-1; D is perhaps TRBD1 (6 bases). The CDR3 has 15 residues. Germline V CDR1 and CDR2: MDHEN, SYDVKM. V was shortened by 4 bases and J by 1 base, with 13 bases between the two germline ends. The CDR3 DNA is TGTGCCAGCAGTTCACCTCCGGGACAGAACACTGAAGCTTTCTTT. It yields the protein CASSSPPGQNTEAFF. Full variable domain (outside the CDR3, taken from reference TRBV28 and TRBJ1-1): DVKVTQSSRYLVKRTGEKVFLECVQDMDHENMFWYRQDPGLGLRLIYFSYDVKMKEKGDIPEGYSVSREKKERFSLILESASTNQTSMYLCASSSPPGQNTEAFFGQGTRLTVV.

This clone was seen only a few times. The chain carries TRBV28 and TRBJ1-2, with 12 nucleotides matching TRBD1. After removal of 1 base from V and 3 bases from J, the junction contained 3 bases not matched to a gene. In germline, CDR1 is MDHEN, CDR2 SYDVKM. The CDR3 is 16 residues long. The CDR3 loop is CASSLSGTGGDYGYTF. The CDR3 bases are TGTGCCAGCAGTTTATCCGGGACAGGGGGCGACTATGGCTACACCTTC.